Below are 24 T cell receptor beta chains sequenced from a single sample in a study of blood T cell repertoires in COVID-19. Repertoires were generated with immunoSEQ multiplex PCR, while TCRdb's copy carries only in-frame clones and drops some. The data show about 130,000 clones, with 70% to 85% seen just once and over 9.5% held by the top ten. The sample consisted of peripheral blood. These receptors were taken from a man aged 55 to 70 who had recovered from COVID-19.

The V and J genes are TRBV7-8 and TRBJ2-2; tentative D call: TRBD1 (5 bases). Trimming shortened V by 1 base and J by 4 bases, and 22 bases separated the two germline ends. Per the germline V gene, CDR1 is SGHVS and CDR2 is FQNEAQ. The CDR3 contains 19 residues. CDR3 protein: CASSLGPQRARRATGELFF. Here the CDR3 DNA reads TGTGCCAGCAGCTTAGGACCGCAACGCGCGCGCAGGGCCACCGGGGAGCTGTTTTTT.

The V and J genes are TRBV13 and TRBJ2-6; D gene ambiguous. The V gene lost 1 base and the J gene lost 12 bases, with 7 bases spanning the gap. Germline V CDR1 and CDR2: PRHDT, FYEKMQ (reference sequence). The CDR3 consists of 12 residues. The CDR3 region is CASSLVPGVLTF. The CDR3 DNA reads as TGTGCCAGCAGCTTAGTGCCAGGCGTCCTGACTTTC.

This chain joins TRBV2 and TRBJ2-2; D is unresolved. The germline V gene encodes CDR1 SNHLY and CDR2 FYNNEI. This CDR3 is built from 14 residues. Trimming cost V 6 bases and J 2 bases, with 10 bases left between them. As DNA, the CDR3 is TGTGCCAGCAGGGCTACTATAAACACCGGGGAGCTGTTTTTT. Translating it yields CASRATINTGELFF.

J is TRBJ1-5 and V is TRBV27, with TRBD1 matching over 11 bases. The germline V gene encodes CDR1 MNHEY and CDR2 SMNVEV (reference sequence). The CDR3 consists of 18 residues. V trimming: 5 bases; J trimming: 4 bases; junction bases outside the gene matches: 13. In DNA, the CDR3 is TGTGCCAGCAGTAACCCCGGGACAGGGGGATTCGGAAATCAGCCCCAGCATTTT. Protein sequence: CASSNPGTGGFGNQPQHF.

The chain combines TRBV7-6 with TRBJ2-1; the match to TRBD2 covers 12 bases. Trimming at V came to 0 bases and at J to 1 base, leaving 16 bases not matched to a gene. CDR3 length: 22 residues. CDR1 and CDR2 from the germline V gene are SGHVS and FNYEAQ. CDR3 sequence reads: CASSLARTGTSGRSRSYNEQFF. The CDR3 DNA reads TGTGCCAGCAGCTTAGCCCGCACCGGGACTAGCGGGCGGAGCCGATCCTACAATGAGCAGTTCTTC.

Remarks on this clone: At one end the junction does not follow the germline gene, possibly because of a read error. The chain has TRBV27 and TRBJ2-7, with 8 bases identical to TRBD2. The germline gives CDR1 MNHEY, CDR2 SMNVEV (reference sequence). The CDR3 sequence is 13 residues long. CDR3 in DNA: TGTGCCAGCAGTACCCCCGAGGTAGCGGGATTTCATTTC. Translated, it gives CASSTPEVAGFHF.

Regarding this clone: The junction differs from germline at one of its ends, possibly a read error. J is TRBJ2-4 and V is TRBV10-3; TRBD1 aligns across 7 bases. The germline gives CDR1 ENHRY, CDR2 SYGVKD. The CDR3 has 10 residues. CDR3 amino acids: CAIRSGTEIF. The DNA for the CDR3 is TGTGCCATCAGGTCCGGGACAGAAATCTTC.

This sequence joins TRBV6-4 and TRBJ1-5, with D maybe TRBD1 (5 bases). The V and J ends lost 4 bases and 11 bases respectively, with 24 bases between them. The germline V gene encodes CDR1 MRHNA and CDR2 SNTAGT. There are 16 residues in the CDR3. This chain's CDR3 is CASSVRARGVGGTQHF. Written as DNA, the CDR3 is TGTGCCAGCAGTGTTCGGGCCCGGGGCGTTGGAGGGACCCAGCATTTT.

This clone has more than one count but fewer than ten. The genes are TRBV5-1 and TRBJ2-5; a possible D gene is TRBD2 (6 bases). From germline, CDR1 is SGHRS and CDR2 YFSETQ. There are 13 residues in the CDR3. Trimming shortened V by 6 bases and J by 4 bases, and 13 bases separated the two germline ends. The CDR3 region is CASNRAAGETQYF. CDR3 in DNA: TGCGCCAGCAATCGGGCAGCGGGAGAGACCCAGTACTTC.

J is TRBJ2-3 and V is TRBV21-1; the table assigns TRBD1, which was not confirmed against the DNA. TRBV21-1 constitutes a pseudogene. The CDR3 contains 14 residues. Written as DNA, the CDR3 is TGTGCCAGCAGCGGGACAGACTCCACAGATACGCAGTATTTT. The encoded protein is CASSGTDSTDTQYF.

The gene calls are TRBV11-3 and TRBJ2-5; D possibly corresponds to TRBD1 (6 bases). From germline, CDR1 is SGHNT and CDR2 YENEEA. The CDR3 totals 15 residues. Trimming took 1 base from V and 3 from J, leaving 12 bases between them. The CDR3 DNA reads as TGTGCCAGCAGCTTAGGAGAAAAGGGGGAAGAGACCCAGTACTTC. It translates to CASSLGEKGEETQYF.

V gene TRBV18 combines with J gene TRBJ2-5, with D unresolved. Germline-derived CDR1 and CDR2 are KGHSH and LQKENI. This CDR3 contains 14 residues. V was shortened by 2 bases and J by 2 bases, with 9 bases between the two germline ends. The CDR3 loop is CASSPVTLQETQYF. For the CDR3, the DNA is TGTGCCAGCTCACCAGTAACACTACAAGAGACCCAGTACTTC.

V gene TRBV6-5 combines with J gene TRBJ1-2; no firm D call. With 7 bases removed from V and 1 base from J, the gap between germline ends came to 7 bases. The CDR3 is 12 residues long. Germline values: CDR1 MNHEY, CDR2 SVGAGI. CDR3 coding DNA: TGTGCCAGCATCGCAGATAACTATGGCTACACCTTC. Residues: CASIADNYGYTF.

This clone was counted a single time. The rearrangement links TRBV5-5 to TRBJ2-2, with 12 nucleotides matching TRBD2. The V gene end was trimmed by 5 bases and the J gene end by 1 base; junction bases not matched to a gene: 3. Per germline, CDR1 SGHKS and CDR2 YYEKEE (reference sequence). CDR3 length: 16 amino acids. The CDR3 DNA reads TGTGCCAGCAGACTGGGACTAGCGGGGAACACCGGGGAGCTGTTTTTT. It specifies CASRLGLAGNTGELFF.

The chain joins TRBV6-1 to TRBJ2-7; TRBD1 agrees at 10 bases. The germline CDR1 and CDR2 sequences are MNHNS and SASEGT. The ends lost 4 bases at V and 1 base at J; junction bases unmatched: 10. CDR3 length equals 17 residues. The CDR3, as DNA: TGTGCCAGCAGTGGACAGGGGGCGGAAGAAAGGTCCTACGAGCAGTACTTC. It yields the protein CASSGQGAEERSYEQYF.

The chain uses TRBV4-2 and TRBJ1-1; tentatively, D is TRBD1 (5 bases). V was pared by 1 base and J by 4 bases, with 16 bases between. Per germline, CDR1 LGHNA and CDR2 YNFKEQ. CDR3 length equals 16 residues. CDR3 bases: TGTGCCAGCAGCCAAGGTAGGCAGGGTCTAGGCACTGAAGCTTTCTTT. Its translation is CASSQGRQGLGTEAFF.

This chain joins TRBV28 and TRBJ1-3; D not certain. Germline-derived CDR1 and CDR2 are MDHEN and SYDVKM. CDR3 length equals 12 residues. V was trimmed by 7 bases and J by 0 bases, leaving 4 bases between them. CDR3 nucleotide sequence: TGTGCCAGCACCTACTCTGGAAACACCATATATTTT. Translating it yields CASTYSGNTIYF.

In its sample, this clone was seen once. Written as DNA, the CDR3 is TGTGCCAGCACGGAGGGGGCTTTTGATGGCTACACCTTC. Residues: CASTEGAFDGYTF. The J gene is TRBJ1-2, the V gene TRBV2, with 7 bases matching TRBD1. This CDR3 is built from 13 residues. The V gene end was trimmed by 7 bases and the J gene end by 6 bases; junction bases not matched to a gene: 8. The V gene's germline CDR1 is SNHLY and CDR2 FYNNEI.

The chain has TRBV2 and TRBJ2-7; possibly TRBD1 for D (5 bases). The CDR3 length is 11 residues. The V end was cut by 6 bases, the J end by 6 bases, with 9 bases between. Per germline, CDR1 SNHLY and CDR2 FYNNEI. The CDR3 region is CASRGPAEQYF. The CDR3 DNA follows: TGTGCCAGCAGGGGGCCCGCCGAGCAGTACTTC.

The chain uses TRBV28 and TRBJ2-5, with 9 bases matching TRBD1. The CDR3 runs to 13 residues. The V gene end was trimmed by 6 bases and the J gene end by 3 bases; junction bases not matched to a gene: 2. The germline CDR1 and CDR2 sequences are MDHEN and SYDVKM. The CDR3: CASSGQGKETQYF. CDR3 nucleotides: TGTGCCAGCAGCGGACAGGGGAAAGAGACCCAGTACTTC.

The chain carries TRBV19 and TRBJ1-6; D ambiguous. Per germline, CDR1 LNHDA and CDR2 SQIVND (reference sequence). This CDR3 has 15 amino acids. Trimming pared 7 bases from V and 0 bases from J, leaving 10 bases between. CDR3 bases: TGTGCCAGTACCGACGACATCTCCTATAATTCACCCCTCCACTTT. This translates into CASTDDISYNSPLHF.

The chain recombines TRBV6-1 with TRBJ1-1; TRBD1 aligns across 9 bases. V shed 2 bases and J 4 bases; nucleotides not matched to a gene: 8. CDR3 length equals 16 residues. Germline V gene lookup returns CDR1 MNHNS and CDR2 SASEGT. For the CDR3, the DNA is TGTGCCAGCAGTGAAAGTACAGGGGGCATCGGCACTGAAGCTTTCTTT. Translating it yields CASSESTGGIGTEAFF.

The rearrangement links TRBV30 to TRBJ1-5; TRBD1 aligns across 7 bases. Unmatched junction bases numbered 13, after V lost 2 bases and J lost 0 bases. Per germline, CDR1 GTSNPN and CDR2 SVGIG (reference sequence). The CDR3 spans 18 residues. In DNA form, the CDR3 reads TGTGCCTGGAGTATATCCCGGGACAGACTTTATAGCAATCAGCCCCAGCATTTT. Its protein product is CAWSISRDRLYSNQPQHF.

This chain uses TRBV4-1 with TRBJ1-1; 7 nucleotides agree with TRBD1. V shed 3 bases, J shed 10 bases, and the junction held 14 bases outside the gene matches. CDR3 length equals 15 residues. Germline CDR1 is MGHRA and CDR2 is YSYEKL. CDR3 region: CASSHPPRTGEAAFF. CDR3 coding DNA: TGCGCCAGCAGCCACCCGCCCCGGACAGGTGAAGCAGCTTTCTTT.